The 7 T cell receptor beta chains below come from one sample, sequenced in a study of beta chain features in type 1 diabetes (dated by TCRdb to between 2017 and 2018). The investigation overall reported the following: In all four CD4+ subsets, TCRB CDR3 length was moderately but significantly shorter in type 1 diabetes patients.

Their target antigens are unknown. The receptor library was made with the immunoSEQ multiplex PCR assay. The entire isolated RNA was reverse transcribed using the High Capacity cDNA Reverse Transcription Kit, and thus expressed TCRB transcripts were sequenced. The table comes from immuneACCESS by way of TCRdb, which keeps in-frame sequences with V and J called. Part of the clones is missing from these tables; in studies checked, under half for an unresolved V gene and the rest for unknown reasons. For this sample there are over 150,000 clones; 8% to 9.5% appear just once. The ten top clones hold approximately 0.54% of the sample. Specimen: central memory CD4+ T cells from blood. These receptors originate from a woman aged 18-29 years with type 1 diabetes.

The chain combines TRBV5-1 with TRBJ2-7; the match to TRBD2 covers 9 bases. This CDR3 has 17 amino acids. The ends lost 0 bases at V and 3 bases at J; junction bases unmatched: 10. Germline loops: CDR1 SGHRS, CDR2 YFSETQ. CDR3: CASSLVPSGEPNYEQYF. CDR3 nucleotides: TGCGCCAGCAGCTTGGTTCCTAGCGGGGAACCAAACTACGAGCAGTACTTC. Full variable domain (missing parts from reference TRBV5-1 and TRBJ2-7): KAGVTQTPRYLIKTRGQQVTLSCSPISGHRSVSWYQQTPGQGLQFLFEYFSETQRNKGNFPGRFSGRQFSNSRSEMNVSTLELGDSALYLCASSLVPSGEPNYEQYFGPGTRLTVT.

This clone has only a few counts. This chain uses TRBV7-2 with TRBJ1-2; possibly TRBD1 for D (6 bases). CDR1 is SGHTA, CDR2 FQGNSA, per germline. The CDR3 contains 13 residues. Trimming removed 6 bases from V and 5 bases from J, with 13 bases in between. The CDR3 DNA reads as TGTGCCAGCAGACAGGGTATGGGGTATGGCTACACCTTC. It codes for CASRQGMGYGYTF. Supplemented by reference TRBV7-2 and TRBJ1-2, the full variable domain reads GAGVSQSPSNKVTEKGKDVELRCDPISGHTALYWYRQSLGQGLEFLIYFQGNSAPDKSGLPSDRFSAERTGGSVSTLTIQRTQQEDSAVYLCASRQGMGYGYTFGSGTRLTVV.

This clone has only a few counts. The chain couples TRBV7-9 to TRBJ1-3, with D possibly matching TRBD1 (6 bases). CDR1 and CDR2 (germline): SEHNR, FQNEAQ (reference sequence). V was shortened by 5 bases and J by 4 bases, with 15 bases between the two germline ends. The CDR3 totals 15 residues. The chain's CDR3 is CASSLQGSGGNTIYF. The CDR3 DNA follows: TGTGCCAGCAGCCTACAGGGTTCGGGAGGAAACACCATATATTTT.

V gene TRBV14 combines with J gene TRBJ1-1; TRBD1 matches 8 bases. This CDR3 has 16 amino acids. The germline V gene encodes CDR1 SGHDN and CDR2 FVKESK. V was clipped by 4 bases and J by 0 bases; unmatched bases: 7. CDR3 DNA sequence: TGTGCCAGCAGCCTGGGGACAGGTGGAATGAACACTGAAGCTTTCTTT. Its protein product is CASSLGTGGMNTEAFF.

J is TRBJ2-7 and V is TRBV18, with D possibly being TRBD2 (5 bases). Germline V gives CDR1 KGHSH, CDR2 LQKENI. This CDR3 contains 15 residues. The V end lost 4 bases, the J end lost 5 bases, and 18 bases lay between the germline ends. CDR3 coding DNA: TGTGCCAGCTCACAACCAAAGGGAGTTTTGAACGAGCAGTACTTC. Translating it yields CASSQPKGVLNEQYF.

The chain is built from TRBV18 and TRBJ1-5, with a possible D match to TRBD1 (6 bases). V was trimmed by 3 bases and J by 0 bases, leaving 9 bases between them. This CDR3 region has 15 residues. The germline V gene has CDR1 KGHSH and CDR2 LQKENI. The CDR3 DNA sequence: TGTGCCAGCTCACCGGACAGCTATAGCAATCAGCCCCAGCATTTT. It is translated as CASSPDSYSNQPQHF.

The genes are TRBV7-8 and TRBJ1-5, with D possibly matching TRBD1 (5 bases). The V gene's germline CDR1 is SGHVS and CDR2 FQNEAQ. The V end was cut by 5 bases, the J end by 1 base, with 12 bases between. The CDR3 runs 15 residues. The CDR3 spells CASSQPGGSNQPQHF. DNA for the CDR3: TGTGCCAGCAGCCAGCCGGGGGGGAGCAATCAGCCCCAGCATTTT.